Included here is one T cell receptor (beta chain) sequence, with context. Next came a second PCR, run for about 7 to 11 cycles, which used a sample-barcoded 5' primer along with a J-beta primer mix. TCRdb reanalysed the 5' RACE reads using MiXCR and keeps one entry per CDR3 protein. The data hold around 320,000 distinct CDR3 sequences, with about 25% observed a single time. Germline CDR1 reads SGHDT; CDR2 reads YYEEEE. The CDR3 covers 14 residues. Trimming cost V 0 bases and J 0 bases, with 4 bases left between them. This record comes from a study of blood T cells in healthy people across ages. The receptor comes from a woman in her 70s in good health. Sequenced: blood. The chain combines TRBV5-6 with TRBJ1-5; D gene unclear. Here the CDR3 reads CASSLAASNQPQHF. CDR3 in DNA: TGTGCCAGCAGCTTGGCCGCTAGCAATCAGCCCCAGCATTTT.